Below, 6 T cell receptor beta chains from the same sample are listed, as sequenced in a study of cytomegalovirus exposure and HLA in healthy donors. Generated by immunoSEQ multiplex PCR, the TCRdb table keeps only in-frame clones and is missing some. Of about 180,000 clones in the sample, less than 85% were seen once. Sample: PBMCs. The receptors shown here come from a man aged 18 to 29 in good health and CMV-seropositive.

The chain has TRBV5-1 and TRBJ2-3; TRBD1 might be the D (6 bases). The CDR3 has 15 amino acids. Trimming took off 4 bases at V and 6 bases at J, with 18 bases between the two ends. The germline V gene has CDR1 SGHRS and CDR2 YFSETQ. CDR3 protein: CASSGQGQGTDTQYF. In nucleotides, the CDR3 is TGCGCCAGCAGCGGTCAAGGCCAGGGGACGGATACGCAGTATTTT.

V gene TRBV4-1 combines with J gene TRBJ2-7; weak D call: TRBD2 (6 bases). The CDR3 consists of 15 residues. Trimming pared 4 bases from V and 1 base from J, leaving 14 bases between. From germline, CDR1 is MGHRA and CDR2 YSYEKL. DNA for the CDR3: TGCGCCAGCAGCCCCACGGGACTTACTTCCTACGAGCAGTACTTC. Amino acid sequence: CASSPTGLTSYEQYF.

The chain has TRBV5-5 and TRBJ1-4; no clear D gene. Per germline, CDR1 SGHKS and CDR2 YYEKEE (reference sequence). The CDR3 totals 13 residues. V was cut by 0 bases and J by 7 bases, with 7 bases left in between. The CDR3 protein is CASSLEETEKLFF. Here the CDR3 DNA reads TGTGCCAGCAGCTTGGAGGAGACTGAAAAACTGTTTTTT. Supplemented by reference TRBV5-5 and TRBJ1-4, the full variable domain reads DAGVTQSPTHLIKTRGQQVTLRCSPISGHKSVSWYQQVLGQGPQFIFQYYEKEERGRGNFPDRFSARQFPNYSSELNVNALLLGDSALYLCASSLEETEKLFFGSGTQLSVL.

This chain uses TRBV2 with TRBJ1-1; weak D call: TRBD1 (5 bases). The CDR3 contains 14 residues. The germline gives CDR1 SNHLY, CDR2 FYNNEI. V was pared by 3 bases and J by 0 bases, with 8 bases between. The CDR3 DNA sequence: TGTGCCAGCAGTGATAGGGGTCTGAACACTGAAGCTTTCTTT. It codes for CASSDRGLNTEAFF. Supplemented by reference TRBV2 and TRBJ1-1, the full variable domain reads EPEVTQTPSHQVTQMGQEVILRCVPISNHLYFYWYRQILGQKVEFLVSFYNNEISEKSEIFDDQFSVERPDGSNFTLKIRSTKLEDSAMYFCASSDRGLNTEAFFGQGTRLTVV.

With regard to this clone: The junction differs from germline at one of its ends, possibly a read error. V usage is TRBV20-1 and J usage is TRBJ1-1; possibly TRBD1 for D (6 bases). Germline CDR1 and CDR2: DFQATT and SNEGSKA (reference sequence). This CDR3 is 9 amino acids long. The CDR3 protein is CSARSDRPF. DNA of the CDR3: TGCAGTGCTAGAAGCGACAGGCCTTTT.

The CDR3 spells CASSEAGKGAGEQYF. In nucleotides, the CDR3 is TGTGCCAGCAGTGAAGCAGGAAAGGGGGCGGGGGAGCAGTACTTC. The V and J genes are TRBV6-1 and TRBJ2-7, with a possible D match to TRBD1 (7 bases). The CDR3 is made up of 15 amino acids. Looked up from germline, CDR1 is MNHNS and CDR2 is SASEGT. V lost 0 bases and J 7 bases, leaving 16 bases between the germline ends.